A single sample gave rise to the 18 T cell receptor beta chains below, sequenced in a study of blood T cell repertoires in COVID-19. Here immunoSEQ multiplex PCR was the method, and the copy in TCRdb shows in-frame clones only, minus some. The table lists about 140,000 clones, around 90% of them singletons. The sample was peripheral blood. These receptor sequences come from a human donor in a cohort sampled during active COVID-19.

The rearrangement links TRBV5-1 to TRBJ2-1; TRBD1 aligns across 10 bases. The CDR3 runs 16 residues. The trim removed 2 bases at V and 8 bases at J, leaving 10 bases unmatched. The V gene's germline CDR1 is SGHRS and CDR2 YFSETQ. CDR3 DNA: TGCGCCAGCAGCTTTTTGAGGACAGGGGGGAACGATGAGCAGTTCTTC. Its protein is CASSFLRTGGNDEQFF.

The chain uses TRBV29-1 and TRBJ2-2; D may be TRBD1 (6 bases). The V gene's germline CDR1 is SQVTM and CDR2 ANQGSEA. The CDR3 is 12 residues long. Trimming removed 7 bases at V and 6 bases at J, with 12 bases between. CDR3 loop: CSAIPGAGELFF. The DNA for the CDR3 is TGCAGCGCAATACCAGGGGCCGGGGAGCTGTTTTTT.

The CDR3 loop reads CAWSVPRTGYYEQYF. As DNA, the CDR3 is TGTGCCTGGAGTGTACCAAGGACAGGGTACTACGAGCAGTACTTC. V usage is TRBV30 and J usage is TRBJ2-7, with 8 bases identical to TRBD1. The CDR3 contains 15 residues. V shed 0 bases and J 3 bases; nucleotides not matched to a gene: 7. The germline CDR1 and CDR2 sequences are GTSNPN and SVGIG (reference sequence).

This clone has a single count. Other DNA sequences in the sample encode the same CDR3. CDR3 bases: TGTGCCAGCAGTTACTCCGGGACAGGGGGCTCCTACGAGCAGTACTTC. As protein: CASSYSGTGGSYEQYF. This sequence joins TRBV6-6 and TRBJ2-7; TRBD1 matches 11 bases. This CDR3 has 16 amino acids. Germline CDR1 reads MNHNY; CDR2 reads SVGAGI (reference sequence). Trimming took 0 bases from V and 0 from J; bases not matched to a gene: 1.

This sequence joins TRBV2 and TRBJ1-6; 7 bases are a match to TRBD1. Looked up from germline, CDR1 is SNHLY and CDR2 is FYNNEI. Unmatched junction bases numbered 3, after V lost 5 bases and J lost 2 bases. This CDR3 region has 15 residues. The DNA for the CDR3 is TGTGCCAGCAGTAAGGGACAGCCCTATAATTCACCCCTCCACTTT. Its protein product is CASSKGQPYNSPLHF.

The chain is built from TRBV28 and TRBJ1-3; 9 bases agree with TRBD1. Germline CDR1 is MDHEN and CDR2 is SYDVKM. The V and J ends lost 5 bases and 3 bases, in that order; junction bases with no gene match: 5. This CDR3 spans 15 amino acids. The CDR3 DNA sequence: TGTGCCAGCAGTACCGGACAGGGGATTGGAAACACCATATATTTT. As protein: CASSTGQGIGNTIYF.

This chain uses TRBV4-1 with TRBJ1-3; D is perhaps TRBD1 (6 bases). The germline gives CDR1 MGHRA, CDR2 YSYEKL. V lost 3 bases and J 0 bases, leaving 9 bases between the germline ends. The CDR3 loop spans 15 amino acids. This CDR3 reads CASSQDSFSGNTIYF. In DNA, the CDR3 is TGCGCCAGCAGCCAGGACAGTTTCTCTGGAAACACCATATATTTT.

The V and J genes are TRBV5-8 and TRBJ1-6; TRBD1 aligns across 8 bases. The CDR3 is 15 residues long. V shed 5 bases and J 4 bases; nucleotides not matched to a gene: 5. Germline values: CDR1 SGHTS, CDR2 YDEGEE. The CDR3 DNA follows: TGTGCCAGCAGGCCACAGGGGGGATATAATTCACCCCTCCACTTT. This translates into CASRPQGGYNSPLHF.

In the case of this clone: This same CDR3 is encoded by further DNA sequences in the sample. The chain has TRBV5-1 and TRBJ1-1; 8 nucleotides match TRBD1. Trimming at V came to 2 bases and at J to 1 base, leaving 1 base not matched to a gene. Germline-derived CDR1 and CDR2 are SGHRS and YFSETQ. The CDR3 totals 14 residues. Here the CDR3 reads CASSLGTGNTEAFF. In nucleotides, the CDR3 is TGCGCCAGCAGCTTAGGGACAGGGAACACTGAAGCTTTCTTT.

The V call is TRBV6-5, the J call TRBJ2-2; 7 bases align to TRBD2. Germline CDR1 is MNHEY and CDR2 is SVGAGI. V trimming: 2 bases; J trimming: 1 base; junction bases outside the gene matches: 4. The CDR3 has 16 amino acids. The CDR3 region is CASSYERGGNTGELFF. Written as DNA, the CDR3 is TGTGCCAGCAGTTACGAGCGGGGAGGGAACACCGGGGAGCTGTTTTTT.

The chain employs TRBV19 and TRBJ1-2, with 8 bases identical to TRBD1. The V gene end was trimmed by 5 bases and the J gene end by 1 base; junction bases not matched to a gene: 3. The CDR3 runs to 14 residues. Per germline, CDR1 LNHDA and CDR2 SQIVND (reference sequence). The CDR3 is CASSAGTGNYGYTF. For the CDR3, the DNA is TGTGCCAGTAGTGCCGGGACAGGTAACTATGGCTACACCTTC. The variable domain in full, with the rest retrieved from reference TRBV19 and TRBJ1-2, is DGGITQSPKYLFRKEGQNVTLSCEQNLNHDAMYWYRQDPGQGLRLIYYSQIVNDFQKGDIAEGYSVSREKKESFPLTVTSAQKNPTAFYLCASSAGTGNYGYTFGSGTRLTVV.

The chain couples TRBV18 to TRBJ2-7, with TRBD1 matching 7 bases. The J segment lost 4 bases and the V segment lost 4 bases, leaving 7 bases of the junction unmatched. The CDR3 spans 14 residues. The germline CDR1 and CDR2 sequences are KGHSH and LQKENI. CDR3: CASSRNRGVYEQYF. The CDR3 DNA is TGTGCCAGCTCACGAAACAGGGGAGTATACGAGCAGTACTTC.

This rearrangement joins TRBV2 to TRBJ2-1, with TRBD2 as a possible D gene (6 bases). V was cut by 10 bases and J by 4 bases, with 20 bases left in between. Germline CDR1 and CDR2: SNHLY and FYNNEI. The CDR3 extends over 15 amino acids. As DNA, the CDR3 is TGTGCCACCACGGAGGGGTCAAGCTCTTACAATGAGCAGTTCTTC. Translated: CATTEGSSSYNEQFF.

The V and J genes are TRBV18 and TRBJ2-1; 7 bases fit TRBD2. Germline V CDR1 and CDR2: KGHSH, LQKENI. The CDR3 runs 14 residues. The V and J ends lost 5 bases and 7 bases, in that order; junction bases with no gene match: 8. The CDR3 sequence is CASSRVAGRNEQFF. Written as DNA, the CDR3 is TGTGCCAGCTCAAGGGTAGCGGGTCGGAATGAGCAGTTCTTC.

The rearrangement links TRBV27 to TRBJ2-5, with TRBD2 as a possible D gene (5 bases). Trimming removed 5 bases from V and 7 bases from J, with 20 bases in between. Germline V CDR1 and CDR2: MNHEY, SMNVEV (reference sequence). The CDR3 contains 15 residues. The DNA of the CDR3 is TGTGCCAGCAGTCCCACCTCGACGCTAGGAGGGACCCAGTACTTC. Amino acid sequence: CASSPTSTLGGTQYF.

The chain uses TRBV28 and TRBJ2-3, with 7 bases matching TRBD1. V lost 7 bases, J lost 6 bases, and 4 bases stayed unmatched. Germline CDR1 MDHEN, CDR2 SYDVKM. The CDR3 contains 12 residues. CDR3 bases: TGTGCCAGCAAACGACAGGGTGATACGCAGTATTTT. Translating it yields CASKRQGDTQYF.

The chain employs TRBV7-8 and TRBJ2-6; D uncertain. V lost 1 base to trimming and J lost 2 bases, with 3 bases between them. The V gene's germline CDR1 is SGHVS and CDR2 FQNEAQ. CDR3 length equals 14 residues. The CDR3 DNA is TGTGCCAGCAGCTTAGAGCCTGGGGCCAACGTCCTGACTTTC. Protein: CASSLEPGANVLTF.

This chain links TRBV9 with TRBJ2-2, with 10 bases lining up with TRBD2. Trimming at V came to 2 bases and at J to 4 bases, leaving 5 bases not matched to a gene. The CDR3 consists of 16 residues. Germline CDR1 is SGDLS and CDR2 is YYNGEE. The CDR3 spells CASSVSGGAVTGELFF. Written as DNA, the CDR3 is TGTGCCAGCAGCGTGAGCGGGGGGGCGGTCACCGGGGAGCTGTTTTTT.